The rows below give T cell receptor beta chains drawn from one sample of a study of blood T cell repertoires in COVID-19. The data were produced by immunoSEQ multiplex PCR, yet TCRdb's version contains in-frame clones alone and is incomplete. The repertoire holds approximately 150,000 clones, 84% seen once, with around 5% in the top ten. Sequencing used peripheral blood. The source is a human donor in a cohort sampled during active COVID-19. The CDR3 runs from the conserved cysteine through the conserved F or W. A D gene is named only where the DNA matches it firmly. Clone size is not always given. Where it is, it says once, few, many or a class for expanded clones.

len | d_gene | j_gene | abundance | v_gene | CDR3aa | CDR3nt
14 | . | TRBJ1-1 | . | TRBV23-1 | CASSLRDKNTEAFF | TGCGCCAGCAGTCTCCGGGACAAGAACACTGAAGCTTTCTTT
15 | TRBD1 | TRBJ2-7 | . | TRBV19 | CASSATGTGGDEQYF | TGTGCCAGTAGTGCCACGGGGACAGGGGGAGACGAGCAGTACTTC
17 | . | TRBJ2-3 | . | TRBV7-9 | CASSPQVGGQRTDTQYF | TGTGCCAGCAGCCCACAGGTGGGGGGACAGCGCACAGATACGCAGTATTTT
17 | TRBD2 | TRBJ2-2 | . | TRBV30 | CAWSAGTSGGAPGELFF | TGTGCCTGGAGTGCAGGGACTAGCGGGGGGGCCCCCGGGGAGCTGTTTTTT
14 | . | TRBJ2-5 | once | TRBV5-6 | CASSLATVPETQYF | TGTGCCAGCAGTCTCGCCACAGTGCCGGAGACCCAGTACTTC
15 | . | TRBJ2-6 | . | TRBV9 | CASSVGGAGANVLTF | TGTGCCAGCAGCGTAGGGGGGGCTGGGGCCAACGTCCTGACTTTC
13 | . | TRBJ1-2 | . | TRBV5-6 | CASSDRGGYGYTF | TGTGCCAGCAGCGACCGGGGGGGATATGGCTACACCTTC
16 | TRBD2 | TRBJ2-1 | . | TRBV19 | CATSKAQRGSYNEQFF | TGTGCCACTAGTAAGGCCCAGCGGGGTTCCTACAATGAGCAGTTCTTC
14 | . | TRBJ2-6 | . | TRBV30 | CASYHGSGANVLTF | TGTGCCTCATATCACGGCTCTGGGGCCAACGTCCTGACTTTC
14 | . | TRBJ1-4 | . | TRBV18 | CASSPAGAGEKLFF | TGTGCCAGCTCACCCGCGGGGGCAGGAGAAAAACTGTTTTTT
16 | . | TRBJ2-3 | . | TRBV5-4 | CASSPFTSARTDTQYF | TGTGCCAGCAGCCCCTTCACCAGCGCGCGGACAGATACGCAGTATTTT
12 | . | TRBJ2-7 | . | TRBV3-1/TRBV3-2 | CASSLTRGEQYF | TGTGCCAGCAGTTTGACGCGGGGTGAGCAGTACTTC
16 | . | TRBJ1-5 | . | TRBV27 | CASSLSGQGGGQPQHF | TGTGCCAGCAGTTTATCAGGGCAGGGCGGGGGTCAGCCCCAGCATTTT
15 | . | TRBJ1-1 | . | TRBV6-1 | CASSDLGGLGTEAFF | TGTGCCAGCAGTGATCTAGGGGGTTTGGGCACTGAAGCTTTCTTT
15 | . | TRBJ1-2 | . | TRBV6-5 | CASSPPGQGSRGYTF | TGTGCCAGCAGTCCCCCCGGGCAGGGGAGTCGTGGCTACACCTTC
16 | TRBD1 | TRBJ2-4 | . | TRBV3-1/TRBV3-2 | CASSQAGQAFRNIQYF | TGTGCCAGCAGCCAAGCGGGACAGGCCTTCCGAAACATTCAGTACTTC
16 | TRBD1 | TRBJ2-2 | . | TRBV7-2 | CASSSWVGQGAGELFF | TGTGCCAGCAGCTCTTGGGTGGGACAGGGGGCCGGGGAGCTGTTTTTT
15 | . | TRBJ1-2 | . | TRBV9 | CASSVANSGNYGYTF | TGTGCCAGCAGCGTAGCCAACAGCGGTAACTATGGCTACACCTTC
16 | . | TRBJ1-1 | . | TRBV5-1 | CASSLVLSGLNTEAFF | TGCGCCAGCAGCTTGGTTCTGTCAGGACTAAACACTGAAGCTTTCTTT
19 | TRBD1 | TRBJ1-2 | . | TRBV3-1/TRBV3-2 | CASSQDLMSGGPVLGGYTF | TGTGCCAGCAGCCAAGATCTAATGTCAGGGGGTCCGGTATTGGGTGGCTACACCTTC
14 | . | TRBJ1-4 | . | TRBV18 | CASSPPLGGEKLFF | TGTGCCAGCTCACCACCCCTTGGGGGCGAAAAACTGTTTTTT
12 | TRBD1 | TRBJ1-2 | few | TRBV30 | CARGQGAIGYTF | TGTGCCAGGGGACAGGGGGCGATCGGCTACACCTTC
13 | . | TRBJ1-2 | . | TRBV9 | CASSAFEGYGYTF | TGTGCCAGCAGCGCCTTTGAGGGATATGGCTACACCTTC
12 | . | TRBJ2-2 | . | TRBV5-4 | CASSFDTGELFF | TGTGCCAGCAGCTTCGACACCGGGGAGCTGTTTTTT
15 | TRBD2 | TRBJ2-1 | once | TRBV2 | CASRRTSGSVNEQFF | TGTGCCAGCAGGCGGACTAGCGGGAGCGTGAATGAGCAGTTCTTC
16 | TRBD2 | TRBJ2-1 | few | TRBV5-1 | CASSFGLAGRFNEQFF | TGCGCCAGCAGCTTCGGACTAGCGGGAAGGTTCAATGAGCAGTTCTTC
15 | . | TRBJ2-7 | . | TRBV7-2 | CASSLEGGHYNEQYF | TGTGCCAGCAGCTTAGAGGGCGGGCACTATAACGAGCAGTACTTC
16 | . | TRBJ1-1 | . | TRBV30 | CAWSDLDRSMNTEAFF | TGTGCCTGGAGTGATCTCGACAGATCGATGAACACTGAAGCTTTCTTT
16 | TRBD1 | TRBJ2-5 | . | TRBV11-2 | CASSSLSTGDQETQYF | TGTGCCAGCAGCTCACTGTCCACAGGGGATCAAGAGACCCAGTACTTC
14 | TRBD1 | TRBJ2-1 | . | TRBV6-5 | CASSRTGWDNEQFF | TGTGCCAGCAGTCGGACAGGTTGGGACAATGAGCAGTTCTTC
14 | TRBD1 | TRBJ1-2 | . | TRBV29-1 | CSAVGQGSNYGYTF | TGCAGCGCCGTGGGACAGGGTAGTAACTATGGCTACACCTTC
16 | TRBD1 | TRBJ1-6 | . | TRBV2 | CASSERQGRGGSPLHF | TGTGCCAGCAGTGAAAGGCAGGGGCGAGGGGGCTCACCCCTCCACTTT
13 | . | TRBJ1-2 | . | TRBV6-5 | CATRDSGAYGYTF | TGTGCCACCCGGGATAGCGGGGCCTATGGCTACACCTTC
14 | . | TRBJ1-5 | . | TRBV5-5 | CASSFWGGNQPQHF | TGTGCCAGCAGCTTTTGGGGAGGGAATCAGCCCCAGCATTTT
11 | . | TRBJ1-2 | . | TRBV29-1 | CSVMGHEGYTF | TGCAGCGTTATGGGACATGAAGGCTACACCTTC
15 | TRBD1 | TRBJ2-1 | . | TRBV7-7 | CASSTGQSSYNEQFF | TGTGCTAGCAGCACGGGACAGAGCTCCTACAATGAGCAGTTCTTC
15 | . | TRBJ1-1 | . | TRBV4-2 | CASSQGAGSNTEAFF | TGTGCCAGCAGCCAAGGGGCAGGGTCGAACACTGAAGCTTTCTTT